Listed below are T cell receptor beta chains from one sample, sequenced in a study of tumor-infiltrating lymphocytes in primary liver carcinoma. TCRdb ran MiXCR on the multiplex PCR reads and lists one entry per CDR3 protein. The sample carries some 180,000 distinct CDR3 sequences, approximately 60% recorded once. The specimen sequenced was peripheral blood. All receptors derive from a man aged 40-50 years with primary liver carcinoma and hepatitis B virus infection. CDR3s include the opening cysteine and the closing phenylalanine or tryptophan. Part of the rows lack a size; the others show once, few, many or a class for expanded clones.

CASSLEVLQETHYF	-	TRBV11-2
CASCPRGADGQFF	-	TRBV11-2
CASSTTRFYEQYF	few	TRBV6-1
CASSEAERDEQFF	few	TRBV2
CASRSGGTEVTDTQYF	-	TRBV7-9
CAWSVKGVDYEQYF	-	TRBV30
CAISTGKMNTEAFF	-	TRBV12-3/TRBV12-4
CASSSAGTASGNTIYF	-	TRBV28
CVSSQALGENTEAFF	-	TRBV4-2
CDGSLRTSGSQETQYF	-	TRBV11-3
CASTLDLGGTYEQYF	-	TRBV12-3/TRBV12-4
CASSSPQGAETQYF	-	TRBV12-3/TRBV12-4
CASSFGEVLNEQFF	-	TRBV12-3/TRBV12-4
CASSRLPGLEGPDTQYF	-	TRBV4-1
CAITESGGASGSEQYF	few	TRBV10-3
CASSSPGDTQYF	-	TRBV5-4
CASSTRTGGEETQYF	many	TRBV12-3/TRBV12-4
CASRLAGQVQETQYF	-	TRBV11-2
CASSGTRAYEQYF	few	TRBV6-5
CASSSGLVGTGELFF	-	TRBV6-1
CASSYTDTFTGELFF	few	TRBV6-5
CASSHTAPVAGYTF	few	TRBV4-1
CASSFRRGAQPQHF	-	TRBV12-3/TRBV12-4
CASSLEIYKGAYQYF	many	TRBV11-2
CASSYFPGQGNEQFF	-	TRBV6-6
CASSNWDNEQYF	-	TRBV10-2
CASSYSMAGRNTEAFF	-	TRBV6-5
CASSYGGPRTEAFF	-	TRBV12-3/TRBV12-4
CASSFTPMDTEAFF	-	TRBV11-3
CVSRKPGSDTQYF	-	TRBV11-2
CASSESMNTEAFF	-	TRBV6-4
CSVEDQTSGGRADTQYF	-	TRBV29-1
CASSTPASANEQYF	once	TRBV11-2
CASSQEAGYNEQFF	-	TRBV4-1
CASSPRTGEGEKLFF	-	TRBV5-4
CASSSQGANQPQHF	few	TRBV7-9
CASSLMIPTSGRGAQYF	many	TRBV11-2
CASSQSPLYNEQFF	-	TRBV4-1
CSVVGGLVYNEEFF	-	TRBV29-1
CASRPGQGRNTEAFF	-	TRBV6-6
CASSGDGSNQPKHF	-	TRBV6-5
CASNTQGNGNQPQHF	-	TRBV28
CASSHTGNYEQFF	-	TRBV6-5
CASRGTNPHNEQFF	-	TRBV6-2/TRBV6-3